This record looks at one T cell receptor beta chain sequence and its context. The antigen is undetermined. This likely stems from a read error, as it lies one base from a far larger clone. Other DNA sequences in the sample encode the same CDR3. This sample was included in a study of shared clonotypes between healthy human individuals. General study findings and limits: The diversity represented, both genetic and in exposure history, was limited by few donors.

Produced via immunoSEQ multiplex PCR; TCRdb's table is partial and in-frame only. This sample has 500,000 to 650,000 clones, with around 78% found just once. The V end lost 4 bases, the J end lost 11 bases, and 23 bases lay between the germline ends. Germline values: CDR1 SQVTM, CDR2 ANQGSEA. The CDR3 loop spans 14 amino acids. This TCR was sampled from a woman aged 40 to 55 in good health. Some clones in this sample may be carry-over from other donors' samples. Sequenced material: PBMCs. This chain links TRBV29-1 with TRBJ1-1; D is unresolved. This CDR3 is CSVVLTRGGIEAFF. The CDR3 DNA follows: TGCAGCGTTGTCCTAACCCGGGGTGGGATTGAGGCTTTCTTT.